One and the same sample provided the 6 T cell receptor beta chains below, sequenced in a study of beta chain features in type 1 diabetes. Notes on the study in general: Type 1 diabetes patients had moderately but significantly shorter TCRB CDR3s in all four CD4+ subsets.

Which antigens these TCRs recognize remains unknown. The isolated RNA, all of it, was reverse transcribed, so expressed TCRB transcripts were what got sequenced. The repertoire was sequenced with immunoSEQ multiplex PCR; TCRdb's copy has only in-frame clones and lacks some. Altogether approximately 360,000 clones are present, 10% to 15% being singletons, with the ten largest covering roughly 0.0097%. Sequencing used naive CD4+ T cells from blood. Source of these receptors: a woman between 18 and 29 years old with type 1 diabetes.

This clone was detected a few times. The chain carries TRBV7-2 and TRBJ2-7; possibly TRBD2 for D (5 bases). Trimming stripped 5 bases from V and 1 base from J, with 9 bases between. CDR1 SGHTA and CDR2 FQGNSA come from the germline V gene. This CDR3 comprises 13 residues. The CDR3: CASSVTSSYEQYF. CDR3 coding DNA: TGTGCCAGCAGCGTCACTAGTTCCTACGAGCAGTACTTC.

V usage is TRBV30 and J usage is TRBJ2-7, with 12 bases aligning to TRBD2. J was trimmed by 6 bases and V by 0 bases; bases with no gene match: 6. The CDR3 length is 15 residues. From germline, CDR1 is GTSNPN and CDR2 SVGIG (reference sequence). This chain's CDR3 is CAWSVALTSGSEQYF. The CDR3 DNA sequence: TGTGCCTGGAGTGTAGCCCTGACTAGCGGGAGCGAGCAGTACTTC. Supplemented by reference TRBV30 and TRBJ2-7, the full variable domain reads SQTIHQWPATLVQPVGSPLSLECTVEGTSNPNLYWYRQAAGRGLQLLFYSVGIGQISSEVPQNLSASRPQDRQFILSSKKLLLSDSGFYLCAWSVALTSGSEQYFGPGTRLTVT.

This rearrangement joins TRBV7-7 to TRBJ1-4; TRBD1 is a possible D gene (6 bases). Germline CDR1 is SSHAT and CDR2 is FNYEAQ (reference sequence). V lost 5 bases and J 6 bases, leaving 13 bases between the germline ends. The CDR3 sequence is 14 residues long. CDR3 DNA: TGTGCCAGCAGCCAGCGTCCAGGGGATGAAAAACTGTTTTTT. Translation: CASSQRPGDEKLFF.

CDR3 in amino acids: CASSPDRERAEAFF. The CDR3 DNA reads as TGTGCCAGCAGCCCAGACAGGGAGAGAGCTGAAGCTTTCTTT. V and J are TRBV7-3 and TRBJ1-1, with 7 bases matching TRBD1. Trimming took 5 bases from V and 6 from J; bases not matched to a gene: 9. Germline V gives CDR1 SGHTA, CDR2 FQGTGA. The length of the CDR3 is 14 residues. Together with reference TRBV7-3 and TRBJ1-1, the CDR3 gives the full variable domain: GAGVSQTPSNKVTEKGKYVELRCDPISGHTALYWYRQSLGQGPEFLIYFQGTGAADDSGLPNDRFFAVRPEGSVSTLKIQRTERGDSAVYLCASSPDRERAEAFFGQGTRLTVV.

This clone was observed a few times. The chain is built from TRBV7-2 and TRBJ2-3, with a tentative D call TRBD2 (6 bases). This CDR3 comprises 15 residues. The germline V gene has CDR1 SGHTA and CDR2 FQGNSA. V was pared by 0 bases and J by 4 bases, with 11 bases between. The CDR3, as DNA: TGTGCCAGCAGCTTAGCTTCGGGGGTGGCAGATACGCAGTATTTT. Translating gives CASSLASGVADTQYF.

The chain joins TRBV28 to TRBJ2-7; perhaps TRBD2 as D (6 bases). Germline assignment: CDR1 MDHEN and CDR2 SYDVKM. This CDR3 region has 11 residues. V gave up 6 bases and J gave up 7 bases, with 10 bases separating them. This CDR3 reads CASRTRAEQYF. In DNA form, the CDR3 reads TGTGCCAGCAGGACTAGGGCAGAGCAGTACTTC.